Listed below are T cell receptor beta chains from one sample, sequenced in a study of CD8 T cells in Susac syndrome. TCRdb re-derived calls from the immunoSEQ multiplex PCR reads in MiXCR, one entry per CDR3 protein. Altogether around 170,000 distinct CDR3 sequences are present, approximately 95% being singletons, with the ten largest covering around 0.1%. Sequenced: CD4+ T cells from PBMCs. The receptors were sampled from a human donor with Susac syndrome. Each CDR3 is given with its conserved first and last residue. The D gene is left open where the match is weak. Expanded clones get a size class; other rows say once, few or many, or leave the size out.

D	V	size	J	DNA	CDR3
.	TRBV6-2/TRBV6-3	.	TRBJ1-2	TGTGCCAGCAACACAGACAGACTCCACTATGGCTACACCTTC	CASNTDRLHYGYTF
TRBD1	TRBV4-2	once	TRBJ2-3	TGTGCCAGCAGCCAAGACAGAGCGATGACAGGGCCAGGGGCAGATACGCAGTATTTT	CASSQDRAMTGPGADTQYF
.	TRBV10-3	once	TRBJ2-3	TGTGCCATCAGTGTGCGTAGCACAGATACGCAGTATTTT	CAISVRSTDTQYF
TRBD1	TRBV24-1	.	TRBJ2-7	TGTGCCACCAGTGATGGGACAGGGGGGGGCGAGCAGTACTTC	CATSDGTGGGEQYF
.	TRBV6-2/TRBV6-3	once	TRBJ2-5	TGTGCCAGCAGTTCAGCCAGGGAGACCCAGTACTTC	CASSSARETQYF
.	TRBV20-1	.	TRBJ1-5	TGCAGTGCTGCCCGGGACGTAAGCAATCAGCCCCAGCATTTT	CSAARDVSNQPQHF
TRBD1	TRBV2	.	TRBJ1-2	TGTGCCAGCAGTCAGGGGGCGACTGGCTACACCTTC	CASSQGATGYTF
.	TRBV12-3/TRBV12-4	once	TRBJ1-5	TGTGCCAGCTACGATTCAGGGGCGGGAAGGCAGCCCCAGCATTTT	CASYDSGAGRQPQHF
.	TRBV6-1	.	TRBJ2-1	TGTGCCAGCAGGAGCCACGGGGGGCAGACAAATGAGCAGTTCTTC	CASRSHGGQTNEQFF
.	TRBV12-5	.	TRBJ1-1	TGTGCTAGTGGTTTGGCCACTGAAGCTTTCTTT	CASGLATEAFF
.	TRBV3-1	.	TRBJ2-4	TGTGCCAGCAGCCAAACACAGGGAGGCAACATTCAGTACTTC	CASSQTQGGNIQYF
.	TRBV3-1	few	TRBJ1-2	TGTGCCAGCAGCCAGGTTAACTATGGCTACACCTTC	CASSQVNYGYTF
.	TRBV20-1	once	TRBJ2-7	TGCAGTGCCTTAGCGAGGGAGCACCTCTACGAGCAGTACTTC	CSALAREHLYEQYF
TRBD2	TRBV13	.	TRBJ2-7	TGTGCCAGCATCACTAATGGGGCTAGCGGGGGTAACTCCTACGAGCAGTACTTC	CASITNGASGGNSYEQYF
TRBD2	TRBV9	.	TRBJ2-5	TGTGCCAGCAGCGGCCTCGGGCGGGGGGGCGAAGAGACCCAGTACTTC	CASSGLGRGGEETQYF
.	TRBV4-1	.	TRBJ2-5	TGCGCCAGCAGCCTCGGCCCGTTTGGGACCCAGTACTTC	CASSLGPFGTQYF
.	TRBV5-4	.	TRBJ1-2	TGTGCCAGCAGCTTGGCTGGGGGCAAGATCTATGGCTACACCTTC	CASSLAGGKIYGYTF
.	TRBV9	.	TRBJ1-5	TGTGCCAGCAGCGCGGACAGAGGTCCGCCCCAGCATTTT	CASSADRGPPQHF
.	TRBV29-1	.	TRBJ1-2	TGCAGCGTGGAAGACCGTCTAATCTATGGCTACACCTTC	CSVEDRLIYGYTF
.	TRBV12-3/TRBV12-4	.	TRBJ1-1	TGTGCCAGCAGGGGACGTAAAGCACCTGAAGCTTTCTTT	CASRGRKAPEAFF